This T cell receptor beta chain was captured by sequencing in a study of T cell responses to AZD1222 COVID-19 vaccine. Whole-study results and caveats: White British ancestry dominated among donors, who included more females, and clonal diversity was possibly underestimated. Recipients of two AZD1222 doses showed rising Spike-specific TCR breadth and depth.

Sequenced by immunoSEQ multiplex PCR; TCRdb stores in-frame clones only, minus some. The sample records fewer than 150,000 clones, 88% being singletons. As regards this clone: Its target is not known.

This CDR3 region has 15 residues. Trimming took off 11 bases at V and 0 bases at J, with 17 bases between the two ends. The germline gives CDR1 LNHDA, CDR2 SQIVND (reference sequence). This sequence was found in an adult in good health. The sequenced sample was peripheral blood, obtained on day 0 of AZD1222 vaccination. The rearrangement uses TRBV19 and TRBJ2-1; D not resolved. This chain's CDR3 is CAASELGNSYNEQFF. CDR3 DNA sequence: TGTGCCGCTTCAGAGCTGGGGAACTCCTACAATGAGCAGTTCTTC. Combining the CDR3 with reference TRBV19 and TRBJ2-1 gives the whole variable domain DGGITQSPKYLFRKEGQNVTLSCEQNLNHDAMYWYRQDPGQGLRLIYYSQIVNDFQKGDIAEGYSVSREKKESFPLTVTSAQKNPTAFYLCAASELGNSYNEQFFGPGTRLTVL.